These T cell receptor beta chains were read from a single sample in a study of cytomegalovirus exposure and HLA in healthy donors. Here immunoSEQ multiplex PCR was the method, and the copy in TCRdb shows in-frame clones only, minus some. The sample gives 95,000 to 150,000 clones, approximately 66% of which show up once; 8% to 9% is in the top ten. Sequencing input: PBMCs. The receptor source for this set is a woman aged 40 to 50 in good health and CMV-seropositive. The CDR3 runs from the conserved cysteine through the conserved F or W. A D gene is named only where the DNA matches it firmly. Clone size, where shown, is once, few, many, or a class for clones that have expanded.

few	TRBV4-1	.	TRBJ1-5	TGCGCCAGCAGCCAAGACCGGGACACTTATAGCAATCAGCCCCAGCATTTT	CASSQDRDTYSNQPQHF
.	TRBV19	TRBD2	TRBJ2-1	TGTGCCAGTAAACCGAGTAGGGGGCTAGCGGGAGGGCAAAGTTTCTCCTACAATGAGCAGTTCTTC	CASKPSRGLAGGQSFSYNEQFF
.	TRBV30	.	TRBJ1-4	TGTGCCTGGAGTAACGAAGGGGAGGCAACTAATGAAAAACTGTTTTTT	CAWSNEGEATNEKLFF
.	TRBV29-1	TRBD1	TRBJ1-2	TGCAGCGTTGAAGACCAGGGACAGGGGAGGAACTATGGCTACCCCTTC	CSVEDQGQGRNYGYPF
.	TRBV5-1	.	TRBJ2-3	TGCGCCAGCAGCTTGACAGGGGGGGCAGATACGCAGTATTTT	CASSLTGGADTQYF
.	TRBV19	TRBD1	TRBJ1-6	TGTGCCAGTAGTATGTCGACAGGGGGTAAGAGTGGTTCACCCCTCCACTTT	CASSMSTGGKSGSPLHF
.	TRBV14	TRBD2	TRBJ2-1	TGTGCCAGCAGCAACATAGCGGGGGGAAACAATGAGCAGTTCTTC	CASSNIAGGNNEQFF
.	TRBV10-3	.	TRBJ2-2	TGTGCCATCAGTGAGTCGGGAACAGGGAACACCGGGGAGCTGTTTTTT	CAISESGTGNTGELFF
.	TRBV28	.	TRBJ2-7	TGTGCCAGCAGTTTTGTCCACGAGCAGTACTTC	CASSFVHEQYF
.	TRBV5-6	TRBD2	TRBJ2-1	TGTGCCAGCAGCTTCCTAGCGGGAGTTGTCAGTGAGCAGTTCTTC	CASSFLAGVVSEQFF
.	TRBV27	TRBD1	TRBJ1-1	TGTGCCAGCAGCAGGGGGCGGGCCTCTTCTGAAGCTTTCTTT	CASSRGRASSEAFF
.	TRBV27	TRBD1	TRBJ2-7	TGTGCCAGCAGTTTATTAGGGGGCCTCTACGAGCAGTACTTC	CASSLLGGLYEQYF
.	TRBV19	TRBD1	TRBJ2-7	TGTGCCAGTAGTACAAGGGGACAGGGAAAGGCCGAGCAGTACTTC	CASSTRGQGKAEQYF
.	TRBV13	TRBD2	TRBJ2-5	TGTGCCAGCAGCCCGGGACTAGCGGACCAAGAGACCCAGTACTTC	CASSPGLADQETQYF
.	TRBV5-1	TRBD1	TRBJ1-4	TGCGCCAGCAGCAGGACAGGGGGAGGTGAAAAACTGTTTTTT	CASSRTGGGEKLFF
.	TRBV6-5	TRBD2	TRBJ2-1	TGTGCCAGCAGGATAACTAGCGGGATTTATAATGAGCAGTTCTTC	CASRITSGIYNEQFF
.	TRBV5-8	TRBD1	TRBJ1-1	TGTGCCAGCAGGGCACAGGGGGCTGAAGCTTTCTTT	CASRAQGAEAFF
.	TRBV27	TRBD1	TRBJ1-1	TGTGCCAGCAGTTTGGGACAGGGGAACACTGAAGCTTTCTTT	CASSLGQGNTEAFF
.	TRBV18	.	TRBJ1-5	TGTGCCAGCTCACAGGTCGGTCCAGGGGGCAATCAGCCCCAGCATTTT	CASSQVGPGGNQPQHF
.	TRBV19	TRBD1	TRBJ1-5	TGTGCCAGTACCACTACAGGGACAGGGGCTTTTCAGCCCCAGCATTTT	CASTTTGTGAFQPQHF
.	TRBV9	.	TRBJ2-5	TGTGCCAGCAGCGTAGAGCCTCTAGCGAACCAAGAGACCCAGTACTTC	CASSVEPLANQETQYF
.	TRBV6-5	TRBD1	TRBJ2-5	TGTGCCAGCTGCTCCAGGGGGCGCGTAGAGACCCAGTACTTC	CASCSRGRVETQYF
.	TRBV10-1	.	TRBJ2-7	TGCGCCAGCAGCGAGAGAACAGGTACCTCCTACGAGCAGTACTTC	CASSERTGTSYEQYF
.	TRBV11-2	TRBD1	TRBJ1-1	TGTGCCAGCAGCCCGACAGGGTACACTGAAGCTTTCTTT	CASSPTGYTEAFF
.	TRBV5-5	.	TRBJ2-1	TGTGCCAGCAGCTTGGGGGGGGTGAGCTCCTACAATGAGCAGTTCTTC	CASSLGGVSSYNEQFF
.	TRBV27	TRBD1	TRBJ2-6	TGTGCCAGCAGCATACGGGGACAGGGGTTTGGATCTGGGGCCAACGTCCTGACTTTC	CASSIRGQGFGSGANVLTF
.	TRBV11-2	.	TRBJ2-5	TGTGCCAGCAGCTTGTTTGTGACAGGCCAAGAGACCCAGTACTTC	CASSLFVTGQETQYF
.	TRBV7-2	.	TRBJ2-7	TGTGCCAGCAGAGATACAGTCCGCTACGAGCAGTACTTC	CASRDTVRYEQYF
.	TRBV7-8	.	TRBJ1-1	TGTGCCAGCAGCTTAGTAATAGACACTGAAGCTTTCTTT	CASSLVIDTEAFF
.	TRBV7-3	TRBD1	TRBJ2-7	TGTGCCAGCAGTCCGACAGGGGCCTACGAGCAGTACTTC	CASSPTGAYEQYF
.	TRBV6-1	.	TRBJ1-5	TGTGCCAGCAGTGAAATTTTGCGGGTAACTAGCAATCAGCCCCAGCATTTT	CASSEILRVTSNQPQHF
few	TRBV4-2	.	TRBJ1-1	TGTGCCAGCAGCCAAGTTTTCAGGGGAGATACTGAAGCTTTCTTT	CASSQVFRGDTEAFF
.	TRBV11-2	.	TRBJ2-7	TGTGCCAGCAGCTTAGCCGCAGGCAGGGACTACGAGCAGTACTTC	CASSLAAGRDYEQYF
.	TRBV28	.	TRBJ1-6	TGTGCCAGCAGTTCCCCAGGGGAGTGGTCACCCCTCCACTTT	CASSSPGEWSPLHF
.	TRBV29-1	.	TRBJ1-2	TGCAGCGCCGCCGAGGGCTCCTATGGCTACACCTTC	CSAAEGSYGYTF
.	TRBV9	TRBD1	TRBJ1-3	TGTGCCAGCAGCCTCTCGGACAGGCCGAGCTCTGGAAACACCATATATTTT	CASSLSDRPSSGNTIYF
.	TRBV28	.	TRBJ2-3	TGTGCCAGCAGTTTTGGGGGCACGGCAGATACGCAGTATTTT	CASSFGGTADTQYF
.	TRBV30	TRBD2	TRBJ2-1	TGTGCCTGGAGTGTACATGTAGCGGGGGGGAATGAGCAGTTCTTC	CAWSVHVAGGNEQFF
.	TRBV7-2	.	TRBJ1-1	TGTGCCAGCAGCTTAGGCACAGGAAAGCCGGTTGGAGCTTTCTTT	CASSLGTGKPVGAFF
few	TRBV6-6	TRBD1	TRBJ1-1	TGTGCCAGCAGTCCCGACAGGGACACTGAAGCTTTCTTT	CASSPDRDTEAFF
.	TRBV7-6	TRBD2	TRBJ2-1	TGTGCCAGCAGCTCTTCGGGGCTAGCGGGGCTACCGACCTACAATGAGCAGTTCTTC	CASSSSGLAGLPTYNEQFF
.	TRBV10-2	TRBD2	TRBJ2-7	TGCGCCAGCAGTGCAGCGGGAATGAACGAGCAGTACTTC	CASSAAGMNEQYF
.	TRBV7-6	.	TRBJ2-2	TGTGCCAGCAGCTGGGGGACAACGAACACCGGGGAGCTGTTTTTT	CASSWGTTNTGELFF
.	TRBV7-9	TRBD2	TRBJ2-5	TGTGCCAGCAGCTTTGAACTAGCGGGGGGGCCAGAGACCCAGTACTTC	CASSFELAGGPETQYF
.	TRBV27	TRBD2	TRBJ2-5	TGTGCCAGCAGTGTCGGGACTAGCAGGTCAGAGGAGACCCAGTACTTC	CASSVGTSRSEETQYF
few	TRBV2	.	TRBJ2-2	TGTGCCAGCCTCCCAGGGGAGAACACCGGGGAGCTGTTTTTT	CASLPGENTGELFF
.	TRBV6-5	.	TRBJ1-1	TGTGCCAGCAGTTACTATCCAGGGAGGGGCACTGAAGCTTTCTTT	CASSYYPGRGTEAFF
.	TRBV18	.	TRBJ1-1	TGTGCCAGCCGGGGGGACACTGAAGCTTTCTTT	CASRGDTEAFF
once	TRBV14	.	TRBJ1-2	TGTGCCAGCAGCCAACGAGGAGGCTACACCTTC	CASSQRGGYTF
.	TRBV19	.	TRBJ1-5	TGTGCCAGTACCCTACAGGGCAATCAGCCCCAGCATTTT	CASTLQGNQPQHF
.	TRBV6-1	.	TRBJ2-7	TGTGCCAGCAGTGGCCGGGACACTTACGAGCAGTACTTC	CASSGRDTYEQYF
.	TRBV7-7	.	TRBJ2-7	TGTGCTAGCAGCCCATTGTCGGGGTTACACTACGAGCAGTACTTC	CASSPLSGLHYEQYF
.	TRBV5-1	TRBD1	TRBJ1-2	TGCGCCAGCAGCCGGGACAGGGATGGCGCTGGCTACACCTTC	CASSRDRDGAGYTF
.	TRBV10-3	.	TRBJ1-1	TGTGCCATCAGGTCAGGGCTGAACACTGAAGCTTTCTTT	CAIRSGLNTEAFF
few	TRBV6-5	TRBD1	TRBJ2-7	TGTGCCAGCAGTTACTCCGCGGACAGGGGATACGAGCAGTACTTC	CASSYSADRGYEQYF